The 9 T cell receptor beta chains in this list originate from one sample, sequenced in a study of T cell responses to AZD1222 COVID-19 vaccine. The data were produced by immunoSEQ multiplex PCR, yet TCRdb's version contains in-frame clones alone and is incomplete. Of 150,000 or so clones in the sample, 85% to 95% were seen once. Source: peripheral blood, taken 28 days after the second AZD1222 dose. All receptors derive from an adult who received the AZD1222 COVID-19 vaccine.

The J gene is TRBJ2-1, the V gene TRBV15; TRBD1 or TRBD2 may be the D gene (5 bases each). Germline values: CDR1 LNHNV, CDR2 YYDKDF (reference sequence). This CDR3 is 14 amino acids long. V was pared by 0 bases and J by 5 bases, with 8 bases between. CDR3 nucleotide sequence: TGTGCCACCAGCAGAGATCGAGGGGACAATGAGCAGTTCTTC. It is translated as CATSRDRGDNEQFF. Based on the CDR3 plus reference TRBV15 and TRBJ2-1, the full variable domain is DAMVIQNPRYQVTQFGKPVTLSCSQTLNHNVMYWYQQKSSQAPKLLFHYYDKDFNNEADTPDNFQSRRPNTSFCFLDIRSPGLGDTAMYLCATSRDRGDNEQFFGPGTRLTVL.

V is TRBV21-1 and J is TRBJ1-4; the tabulated D call, TRBD1, remains unverified against the DNA. TRBV21-1 is listed as a pseudogene. This CDR3 is 17 amino acids long. The CDR3: CASSSQGTGATNEKLFF. Here the CDR3 DNA reads TGTGCCAGCAGCTCCCAGGGGACAGGGGCAACTAATGAAAAACTGTTTTTT.

This rearrangement joins TRBV18 to TRBJ2-1; D possibly uses TRBD1 or TRBD2 (5 bases each). Trimming stripped 1 base from V and 2 bases from J, with 18 bases between. CDR1 KGHSH and CDR2 LQKENI come from the germline V gene. CDR3 length: 18 residues. In nucleotides, the CDR3 is TGTGCCAGCTCACCACTTCCCATTGGGGGACGGACCTACAATGAGCAGTTCTTC. Protein sequence: CASSPLPIGGRTYNEQFF.

The J gene is TRBJ2-7, the V gene TRBV25-1, with 13 positions matching TRBD2. The CDR3 contains 17 residues. Germline lookup yields CDR1 MGHDK and CDR2 SYGVNS. The V gene end was trimmed by 4 bases and the J gene end by 0 bases; junction bases not matched to a gene: 6. This CDR3 is CASSAGTSGTPSYEQYF. The CDR3 bases are TGTGCCAGCAGTGCCGGGACTAGCGGGACGCCCTCCTACGAGCAGTACTTC.

In DNA, the CDR3 is TGTGCCAGTGGGGTGCTCGGGGCTGGGGCCAACGTCCTGACTTTC. As protein: CASGVLGAGANVLTF. V and J are TRBV27 and TRBJ2-6, with D possibly matching TRBD2 (5 bases). Germline CDR1 MNHEY, CDR2 SMNVEV (reference sequence). The CDR3 has 15 residues. Trimming took off 9 bases at V and 2 bases at J, with 14 bases between the two ends.

The rearrangement joins TRBV6-5 to TRBJ1-1, with D perhaps TRBD1 (5 bases). There are 14 residues in the CDR3. V was pared by 5 bases and J by 11 bases, with 21 bases between. The germline CDR1 and CDR2 sequences are MNHEY and SVGAGI. CDR3 loop: CASSPNLGTLEAFF. The CDR3 DNA follows: TGTGCCAGCAGTCCTAACCTCGGGACGCTGGAGGCTTTCTTT.

This clone appeared a single time. The V and J genes are TRBV5-4 and TRBJ2-7; no definite D call. The CDR3 runs to 13 residues. Trimming took off 2 bases at V and 2 bases at J, with 8 bases between the two ends. Germline loops: CDR1 SGHNT, CDR2 YYREEE (reference sequence). DNA of the CDR3: TGTGCCAGCAGCTTCGACCGGACCTACGAGCAGTACTTC. Its protein product is CASSFDRTYEQYF. The whole variable domain, filled in from reference TRBV5-4 and TRBJ2-7, reads ETGVTQSPTHLIKTRGQQVTLRCSSQSGHNTVSWYQQALGQGPQFIFQYYREEENGRGNFPPRFSGLQFPNYSSELNVNALELDDSALYLCASSFDRTYEQYFGPGTRLTVT.

A word on this clone: Distinct nucleotide sequences in the sample also encode this CDR3. The chain links TRBV5-1 to TRBJ1-1, with no clear D. This CDR3 contains 11 residues. Germline assignment: CDR1 SGHRS and CDR2 YFSETQ. The V gene lost 5 bases and the J gene lost 0 bases, with 2 bases spanning the gap. The CDR3 loop reads CASSLNTEAFF. The CDR3 DNA reads TGCGCCAGCAGTTTGAACACTGAAGCTTTCTTT.

The chain employs TRBV11-2 and TRBJ2-1; D perhaps matches TRBD1 (5 bases). The CDR3 spans 14 residues. Germline CDR1 reads SGHAT; CDR2 reads FQNNGV. The V gene lost 1 base and the J gene lost 6 bases, with 10 bases spanning the gap. This chain's CDR3 is CASSLVRQPNEQFF. CDR3 nucleotides: TGTGCCAGCAGCTTAGTAAGACAGCCCAATGAGCAGTTCTTC.